This T cell receptor (beta chain) stems from a study of blood T cell repertoires in COVID-19. At the level of the study: From T cells, B-cell-depleted T cells, or PBMCs came the material, which was cDNA or gDNA.

The CDR3 contains 16 residues. The V segment lost 3 bases and the J segment 2 bases; nucleotides outside the gene matches: 6. Per the germline V gene, CDR1 is KGHSH and CDR2 is LQKENI. This clone was detected only a few times. Profiled with immunoSEQ multiplex PCR; TCRdb holds only in-frame clones, not every one. The sample lists about 200,000 clones, 85% occurring once. J is TRBJ2-7 and V is TRBV18, with 11 bases fitting TRBD2. This clonotype was sampled from a man aged 35 to 55 who had recovered from COVID-19. Sequences were obtained from PBMCs or T cells enriched from blood (not recorded which). Here the CDR3 reads CASSPASGRLAYEQYF. For the CDR3, the DNA is TGTGCCAGCTCACCGGCTAGCGGGAGGCTCGCCTACGAGCAGTACTTC.